This entry lists 27 T cell receptor beta chains sequenced from one sample in a study of blood T cell repertoires in COVID-19. Generated by immunoSEQ multiplex PCR, the TCRdb table keeps only in-frame clones and is missing some. The sample holds around 77,000 clones; around 90% are singletons and the top ten take about 15%. The source material was peripheral blood. The receptor set was obtained from a woman older than 75 with active or convalescent COVID-19.

The genes are TRBV5-4 and TRBJ2-7, with 9 bases identical to TRBD1. Germline lookup yields CDR1 SGHNT and CDR2 YYREEE (reference sequence). The CDR3 contains 16 residues. Germline trimming cut 4 bases from V and 4 bases from J; bases unmatched to any gene: 12. In DNA form, the CDR3 reads TGTGCCAGCAGCCTCGGACGGGACAGGGCCCGGTACGAGCAGTACTTC. It encodes CASSLGRDRARYEQYF.

The chain recombines TRBV5-1 with TRBJ2-3, with 10 bases matching TRBD2. V shed 2 bases, J shed 4 bases, and the junction held 7 bases outside the gene matches. This CDR3 comprises 16 residues. Germline V gene sequence: CDR1 SGHRS, CDR2 YFSETQ. CDR3 nucleotides: TGCGCCAGCAGCTTTTCAGCGGGGGGGCCCGCAGATACGCAGTATTTT. Its translation: CASSFSAGGPADTQYF.

J is TRBJ2-2 and V is TRBV7-3, with D perhaps matching TRBD1 (6 bases). The length of the CDR3 is 20 residues. V was trimmed by 1 base and J by 1 base, leaving 22 bases between them. CDR1 is SGHTA and CDR2 is FQGTGA in the germline V gene. The CDR3 loop is CASSLNPPDAGERNTGELFF. Here the CDR3 DNA reads TGTGCCAGCAGCTTAAATCCCCCTGACGCAGGGGAGAGGAACACCGGGGAGCTGTTTTTT. The full variable domain, in which reference TRBV7-3 and TRBJ2-2 provide the parts outside the CDR3, is GAGVSQTPSNKVTEKGKYVELRCDPISGHTALYWYRQSLGQGPEFLIYFQGTGAADDSGLPNDRFFAVRPEGSVSTLKIQRTERGDSAVYLCASSLNPPDAGERNTGELFFGEGSRLTVL.

As DNA, the CDR3 is TGTGCCAGCAGCTTTAGCTCCTACGAGCAGTACTTC. Its translation: CASSFSSYEQYF. V usage is TRBV2 and J usage is TRBJ2-7, with D unresolved. CDR1 is SNHLY and CDR2 is FYNNEI in the germline V gene. Deletions cut 6 bases from V and 0 bases from J, with 6 bases between. CDR3 length: 12 residues.

V usage is TRBV5-1 and J usage is TRBJ2-7, with a tentative D call TRBD1 (5 bases). The V gene's germline CDR1 is SGHRS and CDR2 YFSETQ. The CDR3 totals 14 residues. Trimming shortened V by 1 base and J by 2 bases, and 10 bases separated the two germline ends. This chain's CDR3 is CASSLLPGTYEQYF. CDR3 nucleotides: TGCGCCAGCAGCTTGCTTCCAGGGACCTACGAGCAGTACTTC.

The V call is TRBV6-2 or TRBV6-3, the J call TRBJ2-2; possibly TRBD1 for D (5 bases). The CDR3 has 13 residues. V lost 5 bases and J lost 3, with 7 bases in between. Germline CDR1 is MNHEY and CDR2 is SVGEGT. DNA for the CDR3: TGTGCCAGCAGTAAGGGGTACACCGGGGAGCTGTTTTTT. It is translated as CASSKGYTGELFF.

The chain has TRBV6-6 and TRBJ2-2, with TRBD1 identical over 9 bases. Germline lookup yields CDR1 MNHNY and CDR2 SVGAGI (reference sequence). Trimming at V came to 5 bases and at J to 7 bases, leaving 2 bases not matched to a gene. This CDR3 spans 13 amino acids. CDR3: CASSGQGNGELFF. DNA of the CDR3: TGTGCCAGCAGTGGACAGGGGAACGGGGAGCTGTTTTTT.

In DNA form, the CDR3 reads TGTGCCAGCAGCTCTCCGGGACTAGCGGGGGGGCTCTCAGATACGCAGTATTTT. This codes for CASSSPGLAGGLSDTQYF. The V call is TRBV7-3, the J call TRBJ2-3; 16 nucleotides agree with TRBD2. V was pared by 4 bases and J by 4 bases, with 8 bases of the junction left unmatched. This CDR3 is built from 18 residues. The germline CDR1 and CDR2 sequences are SGHTA and FQGTGA.

The chain carries TRBV28 and TRBJ1-5; D is unclear. The length of the CDR3 is 12 residues. Germline V gene lookup returns CDR1 MDHEN and CDR2 SYDVKM. V was trimmed by 6 bases and J by 3 bases, leaving 6 bases between them. The CDR3 bases are TGTGCCAGCAGGGCCCCCAATCAGCCCCAGCATTTT. Its translation: CASRAPNQPQHF.

V usage is TRBV5-6 and J usage is TRBJ2-5; TRBD2 aligns across 10 bases. Germline V gene sequence: CDR1 SGHDT, CDR2 YYEEEE. This CDR3 spans 16 amino acids. V lost 3 bases, J lost 2 bases, and 7 bases stayed unmatched. As DNA, the CDR3 is TGTGCCAGCAGCTCTGAGACTAGCGGGTTACAAGAGACCCAGTACTTC. Protein product: CASSSETSGLQETQYF. Drawing the rest from reference TRBV5-6 and TRBJ2-5, the complete variable domain is DAGVTQSPTHLIKTRGQQVTLRCSPKSGHDTVSWYQQALGQGPQFIFQYYEEEERQRGNFPDRFSGHQFPNYSSELNVNALLLGDSALYLCASSSETSGLQETQYFGPGTRLLVL.

The V and J genes are TRBV5-4 and TRBJ2-1, with a weak D call TRBD2 (7 bases). The length of the CDR3 is 15 residues. Germline CDR1 SGHNT, CDR2 YYREEE (reference sequence). V shed 5 bases and J shed 2 bases, with 14 bases lying between them. The DNA of the CDR3 is TGTGCCAGCAGGTCGGCGGGGGCTACCTACAATGAGCAGTTCTTC. As protein: CASRSAGATYNEQFF.

The rearrangement uses TRBV4-3 and TRBJ2-3; a weak D match, TRBD2 (6 bases). Trimming took off 0 bases at V and 1 base at J, with 8 bases between the two ends. There are 15 residues in the CDR3. In germline, CDR1 is LGHNA, CDR2 YSLEER. In DNA form, the CDR3 reads TGCGCCAGCAGCCAAGAAGGCGGGGGCACAGATACGCAGTATTTT. Its protein product is CASSQEGGGTDTQYF.

The genes are TRBV4-2 and TRBJ2-7, with TRBD1 matching 9 bases. Germline-derived CDR1 and CDR2 are LGHNA and YNFKEQ. The CDR3 is 15 amino acids. The J segment lost 6 bases and the V segment lost 1 base, leaving 7 bases of the junction unmatched. The chain's CDR3 is CASSQVSGQGSEQYF. The CDR3 DNA follows: TGTGCCAGCAGCCAAGTCTCGGGACAGGGTTCCGAGCAGTACTTC.

The rearrangement joins TRBV6-5 to TRBJ2-3; 10 bases are shared with TRBD2. J lost 4 bases, V lost 2 bases, and 3 bases had no gene match. The germline gives CDR1 MNHEY, CDR2 SVGAGI. The length of the CDR3 is 15 residues. The CDR3 here is CASSYQRGGPDTQYF. DNA for the CDR3: TGTGCCAGCAGTTACCAGCGGGGGGGCCCAGATACGCAGTATTTT.

The V and J genes are TRBV30 and TRBJ1-2; TRBD1 might be the D (6 bases). The CDR3 contains 13 residues. Germline values: CDR1 GTSNPN, CDR2 SVGIG (reference sequence). The germline V and J ends were trimmed by 0 bases and 8 bases, with 13 bases remaining between them. The CDR3 coding sequence is TGTGCCTGGAGTGTAACAGGGCCGAGGGGCTACACCTTC. Translated: CAWSVTGPRGYTF.

The chain links TRBV19 to TRBJ1-4, with D tentatively TRBD1 (6 bases). Germline V gene sequence: CDR1 LNHDA, CDR2 SQIVND (reference sequence). This CDR3 has 15 amino acids. The V end was cut by 5 bases, the J end by 3 bases, with 13 bases between. The CDR3 sequence is CASSPRQAANEKLFF. In DNA, the CDR3 is TGTGCCAGTAGTCCTCGACAGGCAGCTAATGAAAAACTGTTTTTT.

The V and J genes are TRBV11-2 and TRBJ1-3, with a possible D match to TRBD1 (5 bases). V was shortened by 3 bases and J by 2 bases, with 8 bases between the two germline ends. CDR3 length: 14 residues. Germline CDR1 and CDR2: SGHAT and FQNNGV. The CDR3 bases are TGTGCCAGCAGCTTTGGGGCTCCTGGAAACACCATATATTTT. Protein product: CASSFGAPGNTIYF.

This chain joins TRBV7-9 and TRBJ1-5, with TRBD1 identical over 8 bases. Trimming at V came to 8 bases and at J to 6 bases, leaving 12 bases not matched to a gene. This CDR3 spans 15 amino acids. Germline assignment: CDR1 SEHNR and CDR2 FQNEAQ (reference sequence). CDR3 nucleotides: TGTGCCAGCCTCCTGACAGGGGTCGGGGCTCAGCCCCAGCATTTT. Its protein product is CASLLTGVGAQPQHF.

This clone appeared a single time. The rearrangement links TRBV25-1 to TRBJ1-1, with a weak D call TRBD1 (6 bases). Germline assignment: CDR1 MGHDK and CDR2 SYGVNS. V lost 1 base, J lost 5 bases, and 23 bases lay in between. The CDR3 consists of 18 residues. The CDR3 sequence is CASSEWRYLPGEGTEAFF. CDR3 in DNA: TGTGCCAGCAGTGAATGGAGGTATCTCCCAGGGGAGGGGACTGAAGCTTTCTTT.

The chain has TRBV3-1 (or the pseudogene TRBV3-2) and TRBJ1-1, with D perhaps TRBD1 (5 bases). The CDR3 spans 15 residues. V shed 6 bases and J shed 1 base, with 15 bases lying between them. Germline CDR1 LGHDT, CDR2 YNNKEL (reference sequence). The CDR3 reads CASSFRQWGNTEAFF. The CDR3, as DNA: TGTGCCAGCAGTTTCCGACAGTGGGGGAACACTGAAGCTTTCTTT.

V is TRBV28 and J is TRBJ1-3; D is possibly TRBD1 (6 bases). V was pared by 6 bases and J by 4 bases, with 13 bases between. This CDR3 spans 14 amino acids. CDR1 and CDR2 (germline): MDHEN, SYDVKM. The CDR3 region has the DNA TGTGCCAGCAGCTACCTTCAGGGGGGAAACACCATATATTTT. Protein: CASSYLQGGNTIYF.

The J gene is TRBJ2-7, the V gene TRBV27; 10 positions match TRBD2. Germline loops: CDR1 MNHEY, CDR2 SMNVEV (reference sequence). This CDR3 spans 17 amino acids. Trimming took 2 bases from V and 2 from J; bases not matched to a gene: 9. CDR3 region: CASSLLAGAPGAYEQYF. The CDR3 nucleotides read TGTGCCAGCAGTTTACTAGCGGGGGCCCCTGGGGCCTACGAGCAGTACTTC.

The V and J genes are TRBV2 and TRBJ2-3; 10 nucleotides line up with TRBD2. The CDR3 runs 14 residues. Unmatched junction bases numbered 5, after V lost 6 bases and J lost 5 bases. The V gene's germline CDR1 is SNHLY and CDR2 FYNNEI. In nucleotides, the CDR3 is TGTGCCAGCAGCCTAGCGGGAGCCGTAGATACGCAGTATTTT. Amino acids: CASSLAGAVDTQYF.

CDR3 bases: TGTGCCAGCTCACTAGACTCACAAGAGACCCAGTACTTC. Residues: CASSLDSQETQYF. V usage is TRBV18 and J usage is TRBJ2-5; D not certain. The V end lost 4 bases, the J end lost 2 bases, and 8 bases lay between the germline ends. Germline V gives CDR1 KGHSH, CDR2 LQKENI. The length of the CDR3 is 13 residues. Full variable domain (rest looked up from reference TRBV18 and TRBJ2-5): NAGVMQNPRHLVRRRGQEARLRCSPMKGHSHVYWYRQLPEEGLKFMVYLQKENIIDESGMPKERFSAEFPKEGPSILRIQQVVRGDSAAYFCASSLDSQETQYFGPGTRLLVL.

This sequence joins TRBV4-1 and TRBJ1-1; 9 bases map to TRBD1. The CDR3 consists of 13 residues. Germline loops: CDR1 MGHRA, CDR2 YSYEKL. The V gene end was trimmed by 10 bases and the J gene end by 3 bases; junction bases not matched to a gene: 6. The CDR3 reads CATAQGADTEAFF. In DNA form, the CDR3 reads TGCGCCACCGCACAGGGGGCTGACACTGAAGCTTTCTTT.

The rearrangement joins TRBV7-2 to TRBJ1-4; the D is unclear. Trimming removed 4 bases at V and 7 bases at J, with 16 bases between. Germline CDR1 and CDR2: SGHTA and FQGNSA. CDR3 length: 15 residues. The CDR3 loop is CASSSWESEVEKLFF. The CDR3 DNA follows: TGTGCCAGCAGCTCGTGGGAATCGGAGGTTGAAAAACTGTTTTTT.

This sequence joins TRBV9 and TRBJ1-3, with a possible D match to TRBD1 (6 bases). CDR3 size: 16 residues. V was pared by 0 bases and J by 4 bases, with 14 bases between. CDR1 is SGDLS, CDR2 YYNGEE, per germline. The CDR3 protein is CASSVDPQGPGNTIYF. The CDR3 nucleotides are TGTGCCAGCAGCGTAGATCCCCAGGGGCCCGGAAACACCATATATTTT. The full variable domain, rest sourced from reference TRBV9 and TRBJ1-3, is DSGVTQTPKHLITATGQRVTLRCSPRSGDLSVYWYQQSLDQGLQFLIQYYNGEERAKGNILERFSAQQFPDLHSELNLSSLELGDSALYFCASSVDPQGPGNTIYFGEGSWLTVV.